This T cell receptor (beta chain) derives from a study of cytomegalovirus exposure and HLA in healthy donors (dated by TCRdb to about 2017). Looking at the study overall: An earlier analysis of 587 of the donors reported 250 to 350 Gb of sequence data and 100 million to 130 million unique TCR beta sequences from roughly 200 million T cells. About 310 gigabases of sequencing data and 80 million or so unique TCR sequences were included in an early release covering roughly 600 HLA-typed donors. The genetic ancestry cluster associated with self-reported Caucasian donors included about 84% of the 398 genotyped donors. The study was designed to test whether signatures of past pathogen exposure could be identified by cataloging public T cell receptors. Using immunosequencing, the study profiled T cell repertoires from roughly 650 subjects and related those repertoires to cytomegalovirus serostatus. Besides the first cohort of 550 to 750 subjects, a separate validation cohort made up of over 100 different subjects was used. High-throughput TCR immunosequencing, statistical association of individual TCRs with disease status, and machine learning were combined to predict cytomegalovirus infection status. A later analysis re-examined previously published TCR beta repertoires from about 700 donors and added high-resolution HLA genotyping to investigate patterns of TCR occurrence. Rather than using new phenotypic data, the later analysis identified candidate immune exposures from TCR beta sequences and from how often those sequences occurred across donors. An earlier analysis of approximately 500 of the donors applied high-throughput TCR beta sequencing to assess whether each TCR beta V gene segment acted as functional or pseudogenic. Donor age, sex, ethnicity and CMV serostatus were compiled together with the repertoire data. A later genetic analysis used genome-wide SNP genotypes for about 65% of the 666 donors, treating that subset as a discovery cohort. All discovery cohort repertoires had been generated using a single sequencing platform. HLA typing covered class I and class II loci at four-digit resolution. Typing coverage differed by locus: A, B, C, DRB1 and DQB1 were typed in about 629-630 donors, DQA1 in roughly 510, DPA1 in approximately 610, and DPB1 in roughly 470. Because of strong linkage in the cohort, roughly five DR-DQ haplotypes were treated as single units for association and clustering. Among around 400 genotyped donors of the cohort, an average of around 250,000 unique TCR beta nucleotide sequences was sequenced per donor, of which about 19% were non-productive.

Library creation used the immunoSEQ multiplex PCR assay. A mixture of 60 forward primers for TCR Vbeta segments and 13 reverse primers for TCR Jbeta segments was used in the multiplex PCR. The CDR3 region of rearranged TCR beta genes was amplified from genomic DNA with a multiplex PCR assay. Amplified TCR beta libraries were sequenced as 87-base-pair reads on the Illumina HiSeq System. The study's processing was this. In a later analysis, roughly 80 million unique TCR beta chains were counted across the 500 to 700 repertoires, and roughly 11 million of these chains were shared by at least two donors. Raw reads were error-corrected and collapsed into unique sequences with a nearest-neighbor algorithm that merged closely related sequences to remove PCR and sequencing errors. Alignment of CDR3 sequences to IMGT reference sequences was used to assign V, D and J gene segments. For a sequence to be retained, a match of at least six nucleotides was required to both a V gene segment and a J gene segment. Rearrangements were classified as productive when the CDR3 lacked stop codons and remained in frame with V and J, and all other rearrangements were classified as non-productive. CDR3 was defined according to IMGT convention as the region running from the second conserved V-encoded cysteine to the conserved J-encoded phenylalanine. The earlier analysis of about 620 of the donors excluded sequences that lacked an unambiguous match to a single V gene segment. An earlier analysis of 587 of the donors called V segments functional above 56.7% productive rearrangements and segregating when the between-donor standard deviation exceeded 5%. A statistical classification framework was built for diagnosing cytomegalovirus status from the catalog of TCR beta chain sequences. In a later analysis, TCR nucleotide sequences were compared against IMGT/GENE-DB human TR gene sequences so that V and J genes could be assigned. A later analysis assigned CDR3 sequences and most-parsimonious VDJ recombination scenarios with the TCRdist pipeline. In a later analysis, every TCR beta chain was defined by the combination of its CDR3 amino acid sequence and its V-gene family, and reads without a unique V-gene family were dropped. To address suspected cross-contamination and a sequencing artifact, a later analysis removed 592 highly shared, low-generation-probability nucleotide sequences. A later analysis calculated a clonal expansion index for each public chain from normalized within-repertoire ranks of inferred template counts. In a later analysis, generation probabilities were computed using a VDJ recombination model fitted to out-of-frame rearrangements, and the results were checked against IGoR. In a later analysis, hypergeometric tests were used to score TCR-TCR, TCR-HLA and TCR-CMV co-occurrence, with a repertoire-size bias correction applied to TCR pairs. False discovery rates were estimated in a later analysis by permuting HLA or CMV assignments 20 times. In a later analysis, co-occurring TCRs were grouped using DBSCAN, with TCRdist sequence similarity added in when clustering inside HLA-allele-positive subsets. Repertoires with fewer than 30,000 or more than 120,000 public chains were left out of co-occurrence clustering, as were a handful of repertoires with anomalous nucleotide sharing. TCRdb retrieved this table from immuneACCESS and kept in-frame rearrangements only. Not all clones are present; in checked studies, unresolved V genes account for under half, and no reason is known for the remainder. Clonal size and the V and J genes are those of that table, whereas D and trimming came from the DNA. For this sample there are 85,000 to 100,000 clones; approximately 80% appear just once. The leading ten clones occupy approximately 4% of the sample.

The junction carries 14 bases between V and J, which are trimmed by 5 bases and 4 bases respectively. CDR1 MNHEY and CDR2 SVGAGI are derived from the germline V gene. Including the terminal cysteine and phenylalanine, the CDR3 comprises 14 residues. CDR3 DNA only is kept here, 42 bases in frame from base 1. A word on this clone: Its antigen remains unidentified. Base qualities were left out, and no much larger clone turns up one base away.

The cohort was made up of around 720 healthy bone marrow donors. At the time of sampling, every cohort member was nominally healthy, though immune exposures that went unrecorded were likely present. The donor was CMV seropositive and was included in the group of 290 or so seropositive cohort members. Every donor gave a peripheral blood sample, and the peripheral blood mononuclear cells from that sample were used for TCR beta sequencing. Genomic DNA was extracted from the blood cell samples with the Qiagen DNeasy Blood Extraction Kit. General findings and caveats noted by the study authors: In a later genetic analysis, fewer N-insertions in productive TCRs were reported among donors in an Asian-associated ancestry cluster than the roughly 700-donor mean. In a later analysis, HLA-associated TCR beta chains showed more clonal expansion and lower generation probabilities than non-associated chains that were equally common. A later analysis reported that several top co-occurrence clusters appeared linked to parvovirus B19, influenza, CMV and Epstein-Barr virus. Sequencing depth was assumed to be roughly uniform across donors in the presence/absence analyses, though that assumption may not hold. A few of the identified cytomegalovirus-associated TCR beta chains were confirmed in vitro to be specific for cytomegalovirus antigens. The study gave a list of some 150 TCR beta chains associated with cytomegalovirus. This cohort had only TCR beta chains sequenced, and the lack of alpha or paired-chain data limited which features could be detected. In an earlier analysis of 587 of the donors, most TCR beta V segments appeared in productive rearrangements about 90% or about 30% of the time, broadly matching IMGT annotations. A cluster of highly shared sequence variants was judged likely to represent a technical artifact of the sequencing pipeline. While some public TCRs were present in many individuals, most TCR sequences turned up only very rarely across donors. The classifier was reported to diagnose cytomegalovirus status with high specificity and sensitivity in both the original and validation cohorts. For the cohort, immune exposure information was limited to CMV serostatus. A further reported finding was that TCR beta sequences accurately predicted the HLA-A and HLA-B alleles for most subjects in the first cohort. When HLA alleles, especially DR and DQ, strongly co-occurred, attributing TCR associations to individual alleles was difficult. Most CMV-associated TCR beta chains appeared to be HLA-restricted in a later analysis, and the HLA associations seemed to be driven largely by CMV exposure. It was suggested by the authors that the approach could potentially be generalized to other disease states and immunological phenotypes. Because HLA typing was missing for some donors at each locus, association tests included only the typed subset. Because the 87-base-pair reads could not distinguish some IMGT-functional V segments, including TRBV6-2 and TRBV6-3, those segments were excluded. Specific HLA alleles were associated with some 15,000 TCR beta sequences at a false discovery rate of 0.05 in a later analysis. Because counts were too low, seventeen rarely observed V segments, including chromosome 9 orphons, were excluded from the earlier analysis of around 640 of the donors. An association between a missense DCLRE1C variant and V-gene and J-gene trimming of TCR beta chains was found in a later genetic analysis and replicated in an independent cohort. Linkage disequilibrium might explain the correlated functional status among segregating V segments, but an unknown experimental factor could not be excluded. According to a later analysis, TCR association rates differed among HLA loci, with DRB1 alleles showing the most associated TCRs and HLA-C alleles showing the fewest.

The sequenced sample consisted of PBMCs. The chain was built from TRBV6-5 and TRBJ1-1; the best D guess is TRBD1, with 6 bases matching. The origin of this receptor is a woman aged 40 to 50 in good health and CMV-seropositive. DNA sequence: TGTGCCAGCAGTCACCTGGGGGCGCGCACTGAAGCTTTCTTT. Translated, this is CASSHLGARTEAFF.